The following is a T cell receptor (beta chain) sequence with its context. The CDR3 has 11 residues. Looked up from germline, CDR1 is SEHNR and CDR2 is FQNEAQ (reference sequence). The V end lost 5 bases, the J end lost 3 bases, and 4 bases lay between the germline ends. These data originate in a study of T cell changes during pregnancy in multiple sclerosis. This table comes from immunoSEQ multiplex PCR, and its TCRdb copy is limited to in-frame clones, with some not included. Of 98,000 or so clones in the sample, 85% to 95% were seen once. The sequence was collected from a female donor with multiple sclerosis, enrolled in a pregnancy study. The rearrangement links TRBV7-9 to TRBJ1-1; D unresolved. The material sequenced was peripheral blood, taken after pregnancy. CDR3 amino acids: CASSRDTEAFF. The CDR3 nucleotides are TGTGCCAGCAGCCGGGACACTGAAGCTTTCTTT.